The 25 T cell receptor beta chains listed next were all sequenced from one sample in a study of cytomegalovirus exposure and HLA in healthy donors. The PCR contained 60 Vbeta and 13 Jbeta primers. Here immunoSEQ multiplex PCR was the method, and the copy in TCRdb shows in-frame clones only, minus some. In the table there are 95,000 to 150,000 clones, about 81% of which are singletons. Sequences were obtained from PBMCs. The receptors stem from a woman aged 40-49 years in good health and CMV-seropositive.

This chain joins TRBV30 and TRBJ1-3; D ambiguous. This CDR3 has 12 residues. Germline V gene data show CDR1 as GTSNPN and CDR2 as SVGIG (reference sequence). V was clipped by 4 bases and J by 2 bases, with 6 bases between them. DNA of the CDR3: TGTGCCTGGAACGAGGCTGGAAACACCATATATTTT. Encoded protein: CAWNEAGNTIYF.

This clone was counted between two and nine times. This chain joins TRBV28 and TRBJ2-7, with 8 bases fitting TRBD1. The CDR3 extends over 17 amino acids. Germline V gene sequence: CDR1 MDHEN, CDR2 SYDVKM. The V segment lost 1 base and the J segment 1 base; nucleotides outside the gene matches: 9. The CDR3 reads CASSLLLRDRRSYEQYF. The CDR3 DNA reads TGTGCCAGCAGTTTATTGCTCCGGGACAGGAGATCCTACGAGCAGTACTTC.

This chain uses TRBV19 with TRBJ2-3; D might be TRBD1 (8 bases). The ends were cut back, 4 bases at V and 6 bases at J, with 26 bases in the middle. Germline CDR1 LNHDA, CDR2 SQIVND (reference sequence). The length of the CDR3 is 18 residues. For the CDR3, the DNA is TGTGCCAGTAGTAAGCGCGGGACTATGGACAGGGCTGGGGATACGCAGTATTTT. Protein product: CASSKRGTMDRAGDTQYF.

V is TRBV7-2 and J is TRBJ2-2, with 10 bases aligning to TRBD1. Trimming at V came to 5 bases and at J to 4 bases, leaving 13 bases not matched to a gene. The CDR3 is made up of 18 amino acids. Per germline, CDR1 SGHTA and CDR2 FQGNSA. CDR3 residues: CASSPELWGQGSTGELFF. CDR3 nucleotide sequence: TGTGCCAGCAGCCCAGAGCTTTGGGGACAGGGGAGCACCGGGGAGCTGTTTTTT.

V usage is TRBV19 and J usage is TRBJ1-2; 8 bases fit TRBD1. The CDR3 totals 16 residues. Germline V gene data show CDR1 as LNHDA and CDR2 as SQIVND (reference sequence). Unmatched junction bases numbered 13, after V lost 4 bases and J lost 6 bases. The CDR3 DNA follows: TGTGCCAGTAGTACTCCCCGGGACAGGTTTTTTCATGGCTACACCTTC. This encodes CASSTPRDRFFHGYTF. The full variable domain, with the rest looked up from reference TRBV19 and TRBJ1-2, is DGGITQSPKYLFRKEGQNVTLSCEQNLNHDAMYWYRQDPGQGLRLIYYSQIVNDFQKGDIAEGYSVSREKKESFPLTVTSAQKNPTAFYLCASSTPRDRFFHGYTFGSGTRLTVV.

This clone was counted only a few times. The CDR3 bases are TGTGCCAGCAGCCAAACTGCGGGAGGGGCGAATGAGCAGTTCTTC. As protein: CASSQTAGGANEQFF. The gene calls are TRBV14 and TRBJ2-1, with 9 bases identical to TRBD2. The V segment lost 2 bases and the J segment 7 bases; nucleotides outside the gene matches: 6. CDR3 length: 15 residues. Germline CDR1 is SGHDN and CDR2 is FVKESK.

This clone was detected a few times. CDR3 loop: CASSLTLAGGPKETQYF. For the CDR3, the DNA is TGTGCCAGCAGCTTAACACTAGCGGGAGGGCCAAAAGAGACCCAGTACTTC. The rearrangement uses TRBV5-6 and TRBJ2-5, with TRBD2 matching over 13 bases. Germline CDR1 SGHDT, CDR2 YYEEEE. Trimming removed 2 bases from V and 3 bases from J; junction bases left unmatched: 7. The CDR3 covers 17 residues.

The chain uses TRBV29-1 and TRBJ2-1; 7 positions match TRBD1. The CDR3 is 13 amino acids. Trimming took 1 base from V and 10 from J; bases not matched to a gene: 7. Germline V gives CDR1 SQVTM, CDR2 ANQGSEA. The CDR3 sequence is CSVEGLDRREQFF. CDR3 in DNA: TGCAGCGTTGAAGGACTGGACAGGCGGGAGCAGTTCTTC.

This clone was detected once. The CDR3 DNA sequence: TGTGCCAGTAGTACTTCAGGGGCAGATACGCAGTATTTT. Its protein is CASSTSGADTQYF. The chain recombines TRBV19 with TRBJ2-3, with D possibly matching TRBD1 (6 bases). The CDR3 is made up of 13 amino acids. V lost 4 bases and J lost 4, with 9 bases in between. In germline, CDR1 is LNHDA, CDR2 SQIVND (reference sequence).

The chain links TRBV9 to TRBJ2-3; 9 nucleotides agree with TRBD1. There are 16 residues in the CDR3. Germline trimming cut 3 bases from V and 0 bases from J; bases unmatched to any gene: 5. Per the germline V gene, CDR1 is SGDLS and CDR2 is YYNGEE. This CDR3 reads CASSAPTGGSTDTQYF. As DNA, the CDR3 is TGTGCCAGCAGCGCGCCGACAGGGGGAAGCACAGATACGCAGTATTTT.

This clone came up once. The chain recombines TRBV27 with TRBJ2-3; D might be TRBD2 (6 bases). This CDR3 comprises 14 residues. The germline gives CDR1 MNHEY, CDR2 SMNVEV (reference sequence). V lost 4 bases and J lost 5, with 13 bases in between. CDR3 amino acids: CASSWRERRDTQYF. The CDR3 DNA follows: TGTGCCAGCAGTTGGAGGGAGCGAAGAGATACGCAGTATTTT.

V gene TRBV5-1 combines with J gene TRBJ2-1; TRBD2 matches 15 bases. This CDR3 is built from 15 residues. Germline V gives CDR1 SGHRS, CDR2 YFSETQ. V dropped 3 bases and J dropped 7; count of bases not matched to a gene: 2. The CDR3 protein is CASSSGLAGGNEQFF. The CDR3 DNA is TGCGCCAGCAGCTCGGGACTAGCGGGAGGAAATGAGCAGTTCTTC. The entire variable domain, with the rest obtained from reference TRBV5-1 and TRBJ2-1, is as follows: KAGVTQTPRYLIKTRGQQVTLSCSPISGHRSVSWYQQTPGQGLQFLFEYFSETQRNKGNFPGRFSGRQFSNSRSEMNVSTLELGDSALYLCASSSGLAGGNEQFFGPGTRLTVL.

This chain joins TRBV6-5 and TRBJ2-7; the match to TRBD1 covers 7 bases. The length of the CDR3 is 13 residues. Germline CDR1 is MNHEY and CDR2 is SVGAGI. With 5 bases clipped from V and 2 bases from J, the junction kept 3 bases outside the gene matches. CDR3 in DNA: TGTGCCAGCAGTAGGGGGCGAGCCTACGAGCAGTACTTC. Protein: CASSRGRAYEQYF.

CDR3 amino acids: CATRSGSTIRADTQYF. In nucleotides, the CDR3 is TGTGCCACCCGGAGCGGGAGCACAATTAGGGCAGATACGCAGTATTTT. The V gene is TRBV15, the J gene TRBJ2-3; 8 bases match TRBD2. V shed 8 bases, J shed 4 bases, and the junction held 14 bases outside the gene matches. The CDR3 is 16 residues long. Per germline, CDR1 LNHNV and CDR2 YYDKDF (reference sequence).

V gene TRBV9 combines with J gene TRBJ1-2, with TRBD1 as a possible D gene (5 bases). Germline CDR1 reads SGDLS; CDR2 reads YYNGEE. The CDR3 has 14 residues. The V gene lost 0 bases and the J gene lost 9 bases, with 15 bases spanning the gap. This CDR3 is CASSVALNDRSYTF. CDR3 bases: TGTGCCAGCAGCGTAGCCCTGAATGACAGAAGCTACACCTTC.

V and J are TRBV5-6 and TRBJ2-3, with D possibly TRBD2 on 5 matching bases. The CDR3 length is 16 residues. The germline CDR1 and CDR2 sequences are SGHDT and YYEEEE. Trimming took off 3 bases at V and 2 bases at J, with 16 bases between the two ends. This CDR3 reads CASSWWRAGHTDTQYF. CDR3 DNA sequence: TGTGCCAGCAGCTGGTGGCGGGCGGGCCACACAGATACGCAGTATTTT.

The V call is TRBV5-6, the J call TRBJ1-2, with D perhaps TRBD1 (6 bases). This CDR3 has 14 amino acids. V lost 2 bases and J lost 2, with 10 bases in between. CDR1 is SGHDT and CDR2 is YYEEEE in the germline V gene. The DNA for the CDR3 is TGTGCCAGCAGCTTTAACAGGGACAACTATGGCTACACCTTC. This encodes CASSFNRDNYGYTF.

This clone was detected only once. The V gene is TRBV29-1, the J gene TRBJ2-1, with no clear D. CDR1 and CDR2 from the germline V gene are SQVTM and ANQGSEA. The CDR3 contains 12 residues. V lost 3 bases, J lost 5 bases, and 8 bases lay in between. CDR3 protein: CSVETQHNEQFF. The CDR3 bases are TGCAGCGTTGAGACACAACACAATGAGCAGTTCTTC.

The CDR3: CAWTGQHEKLFF. The CDR3 nucleotides read TGTGCCTGGACAGGGCAACATGAAAAACTGTTTTTT. The chain couples TRBV30 to TRBJ1-4; TRBD1 is a possible D gene (5 bases). Trimming stripped 4 bases from V and 6 bases from J, with 9 bases between. Germline V CDR1 and CDR2: GTSNPN, SVGIG (reference sequence). This CDR3 contains 12 residues.

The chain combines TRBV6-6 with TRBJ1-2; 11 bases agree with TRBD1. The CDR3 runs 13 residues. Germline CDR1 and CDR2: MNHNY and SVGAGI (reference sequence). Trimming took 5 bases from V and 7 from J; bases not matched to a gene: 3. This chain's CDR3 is CASSAGQGGGYTF. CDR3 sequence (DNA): TGTGCCAGCAGTGCGGGACAGGGGGGTGGCTACACCTTC.

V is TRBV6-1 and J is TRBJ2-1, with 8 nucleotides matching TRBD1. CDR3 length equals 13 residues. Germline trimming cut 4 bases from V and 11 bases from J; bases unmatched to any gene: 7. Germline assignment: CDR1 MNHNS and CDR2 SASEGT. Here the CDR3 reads CASSVRDRSKQFF. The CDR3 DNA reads TGTGCCAGCAGTGTACGGGACAGGTCGAAGCAGTTCTTC.

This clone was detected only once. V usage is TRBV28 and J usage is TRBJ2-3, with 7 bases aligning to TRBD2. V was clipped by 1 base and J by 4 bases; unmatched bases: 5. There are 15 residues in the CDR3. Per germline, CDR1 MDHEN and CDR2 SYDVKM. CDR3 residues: CASSLSGEGADTQYF. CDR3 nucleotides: TGTGCCAGCAGTTTATCGGGGGAGGGAGCAGATACGCAGTATTTT.

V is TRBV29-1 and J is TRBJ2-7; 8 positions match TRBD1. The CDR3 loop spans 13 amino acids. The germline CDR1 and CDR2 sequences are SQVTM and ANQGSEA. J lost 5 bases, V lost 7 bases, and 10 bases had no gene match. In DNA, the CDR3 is TGCAGCGCCGAGCGGCAGGGGGCCAACGAGCAGTACTTC. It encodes CSAERQGANEQYF.

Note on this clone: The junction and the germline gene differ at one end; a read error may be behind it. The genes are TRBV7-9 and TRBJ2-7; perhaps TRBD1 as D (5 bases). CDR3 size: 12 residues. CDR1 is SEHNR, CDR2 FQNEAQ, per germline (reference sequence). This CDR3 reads CSSSFDSYEQYF. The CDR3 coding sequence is TGTTCCAGCAGCTTCGACAGCTACGAGCAGTACTTC.

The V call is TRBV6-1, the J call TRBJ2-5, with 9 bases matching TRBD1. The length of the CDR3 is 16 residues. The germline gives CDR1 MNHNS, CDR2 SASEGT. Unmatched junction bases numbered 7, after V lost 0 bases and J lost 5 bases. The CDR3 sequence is CASSEARTGELETQYF. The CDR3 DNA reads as TGTGCCAGCAGTGAAGCCCGGACAGGGGAACTGGAGACCCAGTACTTC.